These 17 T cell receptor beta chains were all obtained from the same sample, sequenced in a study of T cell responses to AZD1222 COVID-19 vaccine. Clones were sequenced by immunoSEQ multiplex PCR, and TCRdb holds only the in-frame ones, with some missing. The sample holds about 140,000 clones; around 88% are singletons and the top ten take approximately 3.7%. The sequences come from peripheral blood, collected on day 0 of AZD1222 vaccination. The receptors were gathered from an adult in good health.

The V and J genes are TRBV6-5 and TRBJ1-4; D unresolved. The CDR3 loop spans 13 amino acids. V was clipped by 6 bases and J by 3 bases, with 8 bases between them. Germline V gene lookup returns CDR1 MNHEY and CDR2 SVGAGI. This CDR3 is CASRPTANEKLFF. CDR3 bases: TGTGCCAGCAGACCGACGGCTAATGAAAAACTGTTTTTT.

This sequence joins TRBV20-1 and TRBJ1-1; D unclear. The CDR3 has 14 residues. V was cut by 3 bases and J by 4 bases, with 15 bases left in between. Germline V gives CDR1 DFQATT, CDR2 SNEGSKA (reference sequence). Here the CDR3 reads CSASSSGSGTEAFF. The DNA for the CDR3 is TGCAGTGCTAGTAGTTCGGGATCGGGCACTGAAGCTTTCTTT.

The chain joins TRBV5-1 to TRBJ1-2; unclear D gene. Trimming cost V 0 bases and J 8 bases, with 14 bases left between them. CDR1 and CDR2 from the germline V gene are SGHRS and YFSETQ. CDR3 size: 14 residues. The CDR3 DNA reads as TGCGCCAGCAGCTTGGGAGGGCCCGCGGACGGCTACACCTTC. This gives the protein CASSLGGPADGYTF. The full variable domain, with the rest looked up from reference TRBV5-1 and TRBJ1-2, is KAGVTQTPRYLIKTRGQQVTLSCSPISGHRSVSWYQQTPGQGLQFLFEYFSETQRNKGNFPGRFSGRQFSNSRSEMNVSTLELGDSALYLCASSLGGPADGYTFGSGTRLTVV.

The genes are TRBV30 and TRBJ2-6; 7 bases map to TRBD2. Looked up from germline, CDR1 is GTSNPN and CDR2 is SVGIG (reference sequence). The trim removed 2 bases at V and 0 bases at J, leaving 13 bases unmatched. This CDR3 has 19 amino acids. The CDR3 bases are TGTGCCTGGAGTACCCCCCTAGCGGTTGAATACTCTGGGGCCAACGTCCTGACTTTC. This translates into CAWSTPLAVEYSGANVLTF.

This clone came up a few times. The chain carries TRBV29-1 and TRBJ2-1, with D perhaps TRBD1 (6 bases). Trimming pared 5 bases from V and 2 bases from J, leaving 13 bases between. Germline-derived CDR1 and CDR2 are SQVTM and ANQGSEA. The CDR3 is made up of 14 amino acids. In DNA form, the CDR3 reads TGCAGCGTTTGGGAACAGGGCCCCTACAATGAGCAGTTCTTC. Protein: CSVWEQGPYNEQFF.

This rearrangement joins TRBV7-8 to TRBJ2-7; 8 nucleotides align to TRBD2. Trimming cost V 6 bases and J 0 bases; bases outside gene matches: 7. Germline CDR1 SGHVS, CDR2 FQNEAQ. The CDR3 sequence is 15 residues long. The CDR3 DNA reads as TGTGCCAGCAGGCCAACTAGCGGAGGCTCCTACGAGCAGTACTTC. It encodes CASRPTSGGSYEQYF.

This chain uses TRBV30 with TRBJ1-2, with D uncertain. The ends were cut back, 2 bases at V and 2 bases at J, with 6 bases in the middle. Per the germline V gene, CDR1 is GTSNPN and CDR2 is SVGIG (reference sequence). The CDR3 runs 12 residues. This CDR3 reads CAWSNANYGYTF. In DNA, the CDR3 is TGTGCCTGGAGTAACGCAAACTATGGCTACACCTTC. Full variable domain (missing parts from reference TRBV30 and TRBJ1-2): SQTIHQWPATLVQPVGSPLSLECTVEGTSNPNLYWYRQAAGRGLQLLFYSVGIGQISSEVPQNLSASRPQDRQFILSSKKLLLSDSGFYLCAWSNANYGYTFGSGTRLTVV.

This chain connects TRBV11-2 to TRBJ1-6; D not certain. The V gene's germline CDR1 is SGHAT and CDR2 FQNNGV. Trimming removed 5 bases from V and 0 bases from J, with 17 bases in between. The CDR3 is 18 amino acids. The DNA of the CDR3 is TGTGCCAGCAGCCCCCACCCCAGCATAAGCTCCTATAATTCACCCCTCCACTTT. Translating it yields CASSPHPSISSYNSPLHF.

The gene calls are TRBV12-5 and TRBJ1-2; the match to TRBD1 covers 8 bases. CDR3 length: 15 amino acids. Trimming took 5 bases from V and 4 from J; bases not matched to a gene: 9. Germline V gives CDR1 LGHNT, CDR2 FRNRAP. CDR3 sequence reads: CASGPSDREGYGYTF. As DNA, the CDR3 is TGTGCTAGTGGTCCTTCGGACAGGGAAGGCTATGGCTACACCTTC.

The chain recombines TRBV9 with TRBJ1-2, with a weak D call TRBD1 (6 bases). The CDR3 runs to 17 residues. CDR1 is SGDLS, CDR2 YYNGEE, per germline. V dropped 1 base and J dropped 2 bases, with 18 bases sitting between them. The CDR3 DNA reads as TGTGCCAGCAGCGTATTCCTTGGGCGGGGGCCCAACTATGGCTACACCTTC. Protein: CASSVFLGRGPNYGYTF.

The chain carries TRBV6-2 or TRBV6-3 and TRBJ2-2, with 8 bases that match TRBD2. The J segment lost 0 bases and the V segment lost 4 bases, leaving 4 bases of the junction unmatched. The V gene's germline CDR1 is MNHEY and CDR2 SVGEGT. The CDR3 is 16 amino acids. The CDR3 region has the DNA TGTGCCAGCAGTTGGTCGGGAGGGACGAACACCGGGGAGCTGTTTTTT. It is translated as CASSWSGGTNTGELFF.

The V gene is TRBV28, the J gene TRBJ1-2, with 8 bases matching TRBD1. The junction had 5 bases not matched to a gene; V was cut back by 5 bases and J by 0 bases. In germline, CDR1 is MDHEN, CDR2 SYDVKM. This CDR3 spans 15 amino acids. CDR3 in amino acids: CASSPGQGANYGYTF. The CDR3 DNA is TGTGCCAGCAGTCCCGGACAGGGAGCTAACTATGGCTACACCTTC.

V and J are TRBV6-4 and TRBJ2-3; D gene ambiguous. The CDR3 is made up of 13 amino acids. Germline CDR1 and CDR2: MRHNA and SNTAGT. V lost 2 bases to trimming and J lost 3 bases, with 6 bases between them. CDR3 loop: CASSDTETDTQYF. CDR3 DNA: TGTGCCAGCAGTGACACTGAGACAGATACGCAGTATTTT.

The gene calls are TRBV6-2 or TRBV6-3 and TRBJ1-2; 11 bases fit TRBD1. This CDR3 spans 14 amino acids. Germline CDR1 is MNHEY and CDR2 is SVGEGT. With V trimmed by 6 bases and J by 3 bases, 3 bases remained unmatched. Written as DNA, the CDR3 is TGTGCCAGCAGCTTGGGACAGGGGGACTATGGCTACACCTTC. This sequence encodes CASSLGQGDYGYTF.

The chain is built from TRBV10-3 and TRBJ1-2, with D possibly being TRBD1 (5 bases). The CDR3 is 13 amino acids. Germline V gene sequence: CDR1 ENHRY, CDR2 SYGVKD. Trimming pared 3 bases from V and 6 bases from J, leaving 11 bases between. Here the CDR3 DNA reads TGTGCCATCAGTGAAGTGGGGACTCATGGCTACACCTTC. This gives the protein CAISEVGTHGYTF.

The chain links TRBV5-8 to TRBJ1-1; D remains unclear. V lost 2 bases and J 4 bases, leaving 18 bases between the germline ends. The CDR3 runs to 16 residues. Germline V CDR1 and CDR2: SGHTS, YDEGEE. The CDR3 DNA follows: TGTGCCAGCAGCTTTGAATTGGGCGCCTCCGGCACTGAAGCTTTCTTT. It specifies CASSFELGASGTEAFF.

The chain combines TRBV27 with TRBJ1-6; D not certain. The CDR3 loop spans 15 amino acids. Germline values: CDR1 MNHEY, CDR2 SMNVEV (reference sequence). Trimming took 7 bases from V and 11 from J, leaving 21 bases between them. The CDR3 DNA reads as TGTGCCAGCAAAAGCGGCGTCGGGAGTATCCCACCCCTCCACTTT. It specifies CASKSGVGSIPPLHF.